Below are 9 T cell receptor beta chains sequenced from a single sample in a study of cytomegalovirus exposure and HLA in healthy donors. Researchers ran the PCR with 60 Vbeta and 13 Jbeta primers. This table comes from immunoSEQ multiplex PCR, and its TCRdb copy is limited to in-frame clones, with some not included. The sample records 100,000 to 150,000 clones, around 71% being singletons. The sample consisted of PBMCs. The receptors were sampled from a woman in her fifties or sixties in good health and CMV-seropositive.

The chain couples TRBV7-2 to TRBJ1-2; D gene unclear. The CDR3 is 12 amino acids. Trimming left V 1 base short and J 8 bases short, with 8 bases between. The germline V gene encodes CDR1 SGHTA and CDR2 FQGNSA. The CDR3 protein is CASSLGSRGYTF. For the CDR3, the DNA is TGTGCCAGCAGCTTAGGGTCACGGGGCTACACCTTC.

V is TRBV5-1 and J is TRBJ2-7; 7 bases fit TRBD1. Looked up from germline, CDR1 is SGHRS and CDR2 is YFSETQ. The CDR3 spans 15 residues. The V and J ends lost 4 bases and 0 bases, in that order; junction bases with no gene match: 7. Here the CDR3 reads CASSAGTAISYEQYF. CDR3 DNA sequence: TGCGCCAGCAGCGCAGGGACAGCAATCTCCTACGAGCAGTACTTC.

CDR3 DNA: TGTGCCATCAATACAGGGGGACCAGATACGCAGTATTTT. Amino acids: CAINTGGPDTQYF. The rearrangement links TRBV10-3 to TRBJ2-3; 8 bases agree with TRBD1. CDR3 length: 13 residues. Per the germline V gene, CDR1 is ENHRY and CDR2 is SYGVKD. V trimming: 7 bases; J trimming: 4 bases; junction bases outside the gene matches: 4.

This clone was seen a single time. The chain uses TRBV18 and TRBJ1-6; 7 bases are shared with TRBD1. CDR3 length equals 17 residues. The V gene end was trimmed by 3 bases and the J gene end by 5 bases; junction bases not matched to a gene: 10. Per germline, CDR1 KGHSH and CDR2 LQKENI. DNA of the CDR3: TGTGCCAGCTCACCTTTGGGGCCCCAGGGGGATAATTCACCCCTCCACTTT. Residues: CASSPLGPQGDNSPLHF.

The rearrangement joins TRBV7-2 to TRBJ1-3; 8 nucleotides align to TRBD1. There are 16 residues in the CDR3. CDR1 is SGHTA, CDR2 FQGNSA, per germline. With 3 bases clipped from V and 4 bases from J, the junction kept 8 bases outside the gene matches. This chain's CDR3 is CASSFLRQGTGNTIYF. CDR3 sequence (DNA): TGTGCCAGCAGCTTTCTCCGACAGGGGACCGGAAACACCATATATTTT.

V is TRBV5-1 and J is TRBJ2-3; D gene unclear. Germline V lookup: CDR1 SGHRS, CDR2 YFSETQ. The CDR3 loop spans 14 amino acids. Trimming cost V 4 bases and J 1 base, with 10 bases left between them. The CDR3 region is CASSPEDGTDTQYF. CDR3 coding DNA: TGCGCCAGCAGCCCAGAAGATGGCACAGATACGCAGTATTTT.

CDR3 bases: TGTGCCAGCAGCTTAACAAATCATCCCAACACCGGGGAGCTGTTTTTT. It yields the protein CASSLTNHPNTGELFF. The chain uses TRBV7-3 and TRBJ2-2, with D unresolved. Germline V gene sequence: CDR1 SGHTA, CDR2 FQGTGA. V was clipped by 0 bases and J by 2 bases, with 10 bases between them. This CDR3 is built from 16 residues.

The chain has TRBV19 and TRBJ1-1; TRBD1 is a possible D gene (5 bases). The length of the CDR3 is 14 residues. Germline V gives CDR1 LNHDA, CDR2 SQIVND (reference sequence). V was shortened by 1 base and J by 4 bases, with 10 bases between the two germline ends. Written as DNA, the CDR3 is TGTGCCAGTAGTATAGTATCCGGGGGCACTGAAGCTTTCTTT. Translation: CASSIVSGGTEAFF.

CDR3 in amino acids: CASLDRGYTEAFF. CDR3 bases: TGTGCCAGCCTCGACAGGGGTTACACTGAAGCTTTCTTT. This chain joins TRBV19 and TRBJ1-1, with 8 bases lining up with TRBD1. The CDR3 consists of 13 residues. The ends lost 9 bases at V and 3 bases at J; junction bases unmatched: 6. In germline, CDR1 is LNHDA, CDR2 SQIVND (reference sequence).